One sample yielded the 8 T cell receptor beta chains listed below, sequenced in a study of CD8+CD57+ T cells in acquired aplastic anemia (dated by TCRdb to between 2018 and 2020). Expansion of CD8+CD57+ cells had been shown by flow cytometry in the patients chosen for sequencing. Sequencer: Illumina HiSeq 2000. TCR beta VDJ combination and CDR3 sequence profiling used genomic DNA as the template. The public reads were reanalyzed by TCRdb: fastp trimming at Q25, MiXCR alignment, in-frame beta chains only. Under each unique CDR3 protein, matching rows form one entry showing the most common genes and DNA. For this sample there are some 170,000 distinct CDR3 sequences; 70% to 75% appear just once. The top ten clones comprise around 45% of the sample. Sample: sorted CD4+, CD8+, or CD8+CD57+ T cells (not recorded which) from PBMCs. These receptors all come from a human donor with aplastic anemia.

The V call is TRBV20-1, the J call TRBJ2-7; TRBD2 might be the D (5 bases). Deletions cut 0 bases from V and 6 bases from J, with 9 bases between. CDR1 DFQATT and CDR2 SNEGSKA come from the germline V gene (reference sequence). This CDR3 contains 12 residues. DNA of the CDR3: TGCAGTGCTAGAGATCCGGAGGTCGAGCAGTACGTC. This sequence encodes CSARDPEVEQYV.

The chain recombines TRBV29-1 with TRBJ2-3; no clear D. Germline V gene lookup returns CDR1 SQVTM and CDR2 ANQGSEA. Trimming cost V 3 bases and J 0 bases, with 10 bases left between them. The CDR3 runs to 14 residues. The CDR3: CSVEVGISTDTQYF. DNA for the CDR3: TGCAGCGTTGAGGTCGGAATAAGCACAGATACGCAGTATTTT.

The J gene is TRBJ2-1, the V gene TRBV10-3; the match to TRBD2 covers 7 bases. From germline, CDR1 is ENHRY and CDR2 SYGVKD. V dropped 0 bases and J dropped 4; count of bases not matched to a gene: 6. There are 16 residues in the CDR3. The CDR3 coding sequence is TGTGCCATCAGTGAGTCATCTAGCGGAAGTTACAATGAGCAGTTCTTC. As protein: CAISESSSGSYNEQFF.

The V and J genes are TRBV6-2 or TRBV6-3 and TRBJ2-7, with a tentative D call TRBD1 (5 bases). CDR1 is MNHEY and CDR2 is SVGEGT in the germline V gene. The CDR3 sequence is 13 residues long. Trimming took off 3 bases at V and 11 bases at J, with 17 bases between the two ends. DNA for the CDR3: TGTGCCAGCAGTTATGACGCCCAGGGTTGGGAGTACTTC. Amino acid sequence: CASSYDAQGWEYF.

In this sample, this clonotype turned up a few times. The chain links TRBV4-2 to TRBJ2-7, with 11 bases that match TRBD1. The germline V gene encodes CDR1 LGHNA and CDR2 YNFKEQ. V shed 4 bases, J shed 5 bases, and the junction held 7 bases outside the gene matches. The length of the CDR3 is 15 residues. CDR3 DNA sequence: TGTGCCAGCAGCCCAGGACAGGGGGCGCGACACGAGCAGTACTTC. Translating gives CASSPGQGARHEQYF.

CDR3 nucleotide sequence: TGCAGTGCCGGGACGGCTAACTATGGCTACACCTTC. Amino acids: CSAGTANYGYTF. The J gene is TRBJ1-2, the V gene TRBV20-1; a possible D gene is TRBD1 (5 bases). Germline CDR1 is DFQATT and CDR2 is SNEGSKA (reference sequence). V was pared by 6 bases and J by 0 bases, with 8 bases between. The length of the CDR3 is 12 residues.

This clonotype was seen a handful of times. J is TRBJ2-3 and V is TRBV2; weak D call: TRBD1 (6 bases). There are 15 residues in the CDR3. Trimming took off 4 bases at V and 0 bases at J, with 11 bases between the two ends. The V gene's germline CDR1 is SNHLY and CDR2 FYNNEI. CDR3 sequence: CASSVQGSSTDTQYF. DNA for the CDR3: TGTGCCAGCAGTGTGCAGGGGTCTAGCACAGATACGCAGTATTTT.

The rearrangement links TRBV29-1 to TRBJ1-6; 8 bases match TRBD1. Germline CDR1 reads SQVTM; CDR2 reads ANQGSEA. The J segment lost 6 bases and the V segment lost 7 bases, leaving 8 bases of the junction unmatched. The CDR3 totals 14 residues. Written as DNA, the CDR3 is TGCAGCGCCGCGGGGACAGGTTTTAATTCACCCCTCCACTTT. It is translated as CSAAGTGFNSPLHF.